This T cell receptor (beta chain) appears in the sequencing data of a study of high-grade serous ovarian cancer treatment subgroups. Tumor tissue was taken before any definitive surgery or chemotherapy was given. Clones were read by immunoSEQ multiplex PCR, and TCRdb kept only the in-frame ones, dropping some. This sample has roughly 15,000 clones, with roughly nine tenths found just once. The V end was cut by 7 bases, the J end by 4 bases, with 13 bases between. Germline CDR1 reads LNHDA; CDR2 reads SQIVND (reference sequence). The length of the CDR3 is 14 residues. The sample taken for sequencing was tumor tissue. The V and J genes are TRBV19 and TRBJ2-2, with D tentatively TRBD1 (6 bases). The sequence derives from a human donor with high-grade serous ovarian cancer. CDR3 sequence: CASTFRQATGELFF. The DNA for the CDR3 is TGTGCCAGTACCTTTAGACAGGCCACCGGGGAGCTGTTTTTT.